The 13 T cell receptor beta chains below come from one sample, sequenced in a study of T cell repertoires in cytomegalovirus infection. TCRdb re-called the reads through MiXCR, storing one row per CDR3 protein. The sample yields 450,000 to 650,000 distinct CDR3 sequences, around 27% seen once. The specimen sequenced was PBMCs. The receptors were sampled from a human donor in good health (CMV status not recorded). Some clones in this sample may be carry-over from other donors' samples.

This clonotype has a count of ten or more. V is TRBV6-2 or TRBV6-3 and J is TRBJ1-1; 9 bases fit TRBD1. Trimming at V came to 8 bases and at J to 0 bases, leaving 1 base not matched to a gene. The CDR3 runs to 13 residues. Germline values: CDR1 MNHEY, CDR2 SVGEGT. CDR3 protein: CASGQGLNTEAFF. CDR3 nucleotide sequence: TGTGCCAGCGGACAGGGGCTGAACACTGAAGCTTTCTTT.

Ten or more counts support this clonotype. The chain employs TRBV7-2 and TRBJ1-2, with D perhaps TRBD1 (6 bases). CDR3 size: 15 residues. V was pared by 5 bases and J by 8 bases, with 21 bases between. The germline gives CDR1 SGHTA, CDR2 FQGNSA. The CDR3 DNA is TGTGCCAGCAGCCCAAGCGGGCTGGGGGGCAACGGCTACACCTTC. It codes for CASSPSGLGGNGYTF.

The chain couples TRBV4-1 to TRBJ2-2; a possible D gene is TRBD2 (6 bases). Looked up from germline, CDR1 is MGHRA and CDR2 is YSYEKL. V was trimmed by 3 bases and J by 6 bases, leaving 8 bases between them. The CDR3 extends over 13 amino acids. The CDR3, as DNA: TGCGCCAGCAGCCAGGAGGGACCCGGGGAGCTGTTTTTT. Protein sequence: CASSQEGPGELFF.

In DNA, the CDR3 is TGTGCCACCGAGGGCCTGCGTGGTGAGCAGTTCTTC. Its protein product is CATEGLRGEQFF. The chain joins TRBV15 to TRBJ2-1, with D possibly TRBD2 on 5 matching bases. The CDR3 is made up of 12 amino acids. From germline, CDR1 is LNHNV and CDR2 YYDKDF (reference sequence). Trimming cost V 8 bases and J 9 bases, with 14 bases left between them.

This clonotype has a handful of counts. The rearrangement uses TRBV6-2 or TRBV6-3 and TRBJ2-3; D not certain. CDR3 size: 15 residues. Trimming removed 2 bases at V and 2 bases at J, with 11 bases between. The germline gives CDR1 MNHEY, CDR2 SVGEGT. The CDR3 bases are TGTGCCAGCAGTTACGGCAGAGTGGTCACAGATACGCAGTATTTT. Its translation is CASSYGRVVTDTQYF.

A few counts support this clonotype. The genes are TRBV6-1 and TRBJ1-4, with D hard to call. V was cut by 6 bases and J by 5 bases, with 16 bases left in between. Per the germline V gene, CDR1 is MNHNS and CDR2 is SASEGT. The CDR3 runs to 15 residues. Written as DNA, the CDR3 is TGTGCCAGCAGGGACCAAGGGAGCGGGAATGAAAAACTGTTTTTT. This encodes CASRDQGSGNEKLFF.

This clonotype occurred many times. The gene calls are TRBV7-6 and TRBJ1-2, with a weak D call TRBD1 (5 bases). This CDR3 is built from 16 residues. Germline assignment: CDR1 SGHVS and CDR2 FNYEAQ. The V gene lost 6 bases and the J gene lost 0 bases, with 17 bases spanning the gap. The CDR3 here is CASSREVEGTNYGYTF. The DNA for the CDR3 is TGTGCCAGCAGTCGAGAGGTGGAGGGGACTAACTATGGCTACACCTTC.

This sequence joins TRBV6-1 and TRBJ1-5, with D unclear. CDR3 size: 13 residues. The germline V and J ends were trimmed by 5 bases and 6 bases, with 11 bases remaining between them. Germline V gene data show CDR1 as MNHNS and CDR2 as SASEGT. The CDR3 loop reads CASSLSRSQPQHF. For the CDR3, the DNA is TGTGCCAGCAGTTTAAGTAGAAGTCAGCCCCAGCATTTT.

This clonotype was observed a handful of times. The genes are TRBV6-2 or TRBV6-3 and TRBJ1-2; D might be TRBD1 (5 bases). Trimming took 6 bases from V and 4 from J, leaving 39 bases between them. CDR3 length equals 22 residues. Germline lookup yields CDR1 MNHEY and CDR2 SVGEGT. CDR3 amino acids: CASRVTSGRPLAPEWYLYGYTF. CDR3 in DNA: TGTGCCAGCAGGGTTACGTCGGGACGGCCTCTCGCCCCGGAGTGGTATCTCTATGGCTACACCTTC.

This clonotype was counted only a few times. The chain is built from TRBV7-9 and TRBJ2-2; D is unresolved. V lost 7 bases and J lost 1, with 13 bases in between. The CDR3 contains 15 residues. Germline CDR1 is SEHNR and CDR2 is FQNEAQ (reference sequence). CDR3 sequence reads: CASTTDRQNTGELFF. Here the CDR3 DNA reads TGTGCCAGCACCACAGATCGCCAGAACACCGGGGAGCTGTTTTTT.

The chain carries TRBV12-3 or TRBV12-4 and TRBJ1-2; D possibly corresponds to TRBD1 (5 bases). Between the trimmed V and J ends, which lost 1 base and 3 bases, there was a span of 15 bases. The CDR3 consists of 16 residues. The CDR3 is CASSLVLAGMDYGYTF. The DNA for the CDR3 is TGTGCCAGCAGTTTAGTTCTGGCAGGGATGGACTATGGCTACACCTTC.

The chain joins TRBV12-3 or TRBV12-4 to TRBJ1-5, with 8 bases that match TRBD1. With V trimmed by 5 bases and J by 7 bases, 7 bases remained unmatched. The CDR3 is 14 residues long. The CDR3 is CASSPRTGRQPQHF. Written as DNA, the CDR3 is TGTGCCAGCAGTCCCCGGACAGGGAGACAGCCCCAGCATTTT.

The chain couples TRBV9 to TRBJ1-1; D call uncertain. The CDR3 runs to 14 residues. Between the trimmed V and J ends, which lost 4 bases and 2 bases, there was a span of 12 bases. Per germline, CDR1 SGDLS and CDR2 YYNGEE. The CDR3 DNA reads TGTGCCAGCAGCCCCGAACAGACAAACACTGAAGCTTTCTTT. Encoded protein: CASSPEQTNTEAFF.